These 6 T cell receptor beta chains share one sample of origin, sequenced in a study of T cells in Graves' hyperthyroidism and ophthalmopathy. Using RNA transcripts as the source, TCR beta CDR3 regions were amplified. An initial round of RT-PCR targeting the TCR CDR3 relied on the HTBI primer set. TCRdb re-analysed the multiplex PCR reads in MiXCR, keeping a single row per CDR3 protein. The sample has about 360,000 distinct CDR3 sequences; about 13% are singletons. The sample comprised blood. These receptors came from a woman between 18 and 30 years old with Graves' hyperthyroidism.

The rearrangement links TRBV6-6 to TRBJ1-1; D is uncertain. Germline V gives CDR1 MNHNY, CDR2 SVGAGI (reference sequence). The CDR3 loop spans 16 amino acids. V was trimmed by 0 bases and J by 2 bases, leaving 13 bases between them. CDR3 in amino acids: CASSYSTTLPNTEAFF. The CDR3 coding sequence is TGTGCCAGCAGTTACTCAACGACACTTCCAAACACTGAAGCTTTCTTT.

The V and J genes are TRBV6-1 and TRBJ1-5; a weak D match, TRBD1 (6 bases). V was shortened by 4 bases and J by 2 bases, with 12 bases between the two germline ends. The CDR3 has 15 residues. Germline V gene data show CDR1 as MNHNS and CDR2 as SASEGT. CDR3 in amino acids: CASSADRSGNQPQHF. CDR3 coding DNA: TGTGCCAGCAGTGCTGACAGGTCGGGCAATCAGCCCCAGCATTTT.

CDR3 residues: CASSSTGGRAGNQPQHF. DNA for the CDR3: TGTGCCAGCAGCTCTACAGGGGGCCGGGCGGGCAATCAGCCCCAGCATTTT. This chain joins TRBV27 and TRBJ1-5; 9 bases are a match to TRBD1. Germline lookup yields CDR1 MNHEY and CDR2 SMNVEV (reference sequence). Trimming removed 6 bases from V and 2 bases from J; junction bases left unmatched: 11. The CDR3 loop spans 17 amino acids.

The rearrangement joins TRBV14 to TRBJ2-1; 9 bases map to TRBD2. Germline values: CDR1 SGHDN, CDR2 FVKESK. Losses at the gene ends were 2 bases for V and 6 bases for J; bases not matched to a gene: 5. The CDR3 spans 15 residues. CDR3 nucleotides: TGTGCCAGCAGCCAACTGGGACTAGCAATCAATGAGCAGTTCTTC. Its protein product is CASSQLGLAINEQFF.

This clonotype came up many times. The chain employs TRBV18 and TRBJ2-1, with a tentative D call TRBD1 (6 bases). The CDR3 spans 14 residues. Germline lookup yields CDR1 KGHSH and CDR2 LQKENI. V shed 10 bases and J shed 7 bases, with 20 bases lying between them. This chain's CDR3 is CANYDVVGGNEQFF. CDR3 DNA: TGTGCCAACTACGATGTGGTAGGGGGAAATGAGCAGTTCTTC.

This clonotype was seen ten or more times. The chain carries TRBV3-1 and TRBJ1-2, with 9 bases fitting TRBD1. Germline CDR1 reads LGHDT; CDR2 reads YNNKEL (reference sequence). The CDR3 runs to 17 residues. The trim removed 0 bases at V and 8 bases at J, leaving 13 bases unmatched. The CDR3 sequence: CASSQEYRDRASKGYTF. Written as DNA, the CDR3 is TGTGCCAGCAGCCAAGAGTACCGGGACAGGGCCAGTAAGGGCTACACCTTC.